This T cell receptor beta chain came from a study of OX40 agonist ivuxolimab in advanced cancers. Overall study context: Dose-escalation cases comprised hepatocellular carcinoma, melanoma, renal cell or head and neck cancer. Three patients, one with hepatocellular carcinoma and two with cutaneous melanoma, achieved partial responses.

The count of this clone is one. Libraries were prepared by immunoSEQ multiplex PCR; TCRdb keeps only in-frame clonotypes and omits some of them. The sample shows tens of thousands of clones, about nine tenths of them seen only once. Trimming removed 9 bases from V and 2 bases from J, with 16 bases in between. The germline CDR1 and CDR2 sequences are LNHDA and SQIVND (reference sequence). The CDR3 consists of 15 residues. The source of this sequence is an adult with an advanced solid tumor such as melanoma, head and neck, liver or kidney cancer. V usage is TRBV19 and J usage is TRBJ2-2; unclear D gene. This sample comprised CD4+ or CD8+ T cells sorted from blood, obtained in a trial of the OX40 agonist ivuxolimab. The CDR3 DNA reads TGTGCCAGCCGTTCAGCAGCAACAAACACCGGGGAGCTGTTTTTT. It encodes CASRSAATNTGELFF.